This paragraph covers one TCR beta chain sequence. The data stem from a study of neoadjuvant anti-PD-1 for oral cavity cancer. Measured with immunoSEQ multiplex PCR; TCRdb has only the in-frame clones, and not every one. The sample yields more than 50,000 clones, 65% to 85% seen once. The CDR3 runs 17 residues. V trimming: 4 bases; J trimming: 4 bases; junction bases outside the gene matches: 11. Germline loops: CDR1 SGHDT, CDR2 YYEEEE. The chain employs TRBV5-6 and TRBJ2-1; 10 bases align to TRBD2. The sequencing used PBMCs, collected before nivolumab (anti-PD-1) treatment. This clonotype originated in a person aged 35-79 years with oral cavity squamous cell carcinoma. This chain's CDR3 is CASSHELTSGFYNEQFF. The CDR3 DNA reads TGTGCCAGCAGCCACGAGTTGACTAGCGGGTTTTACAATGAGCAGTTCTTC.